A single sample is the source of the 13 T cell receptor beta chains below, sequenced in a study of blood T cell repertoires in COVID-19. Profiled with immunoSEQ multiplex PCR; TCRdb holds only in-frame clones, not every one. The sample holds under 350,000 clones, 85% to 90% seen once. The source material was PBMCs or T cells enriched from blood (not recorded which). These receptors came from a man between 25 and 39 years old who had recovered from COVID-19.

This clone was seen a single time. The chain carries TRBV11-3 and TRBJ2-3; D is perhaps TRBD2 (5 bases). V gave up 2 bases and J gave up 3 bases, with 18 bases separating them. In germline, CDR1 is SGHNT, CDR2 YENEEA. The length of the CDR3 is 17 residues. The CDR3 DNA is TGTGCCAGCAGCTTACACCCGGCGAGGGAAGGGACAGATACGCAGTATTTT. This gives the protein CASSLHPAREGTDTQYF.

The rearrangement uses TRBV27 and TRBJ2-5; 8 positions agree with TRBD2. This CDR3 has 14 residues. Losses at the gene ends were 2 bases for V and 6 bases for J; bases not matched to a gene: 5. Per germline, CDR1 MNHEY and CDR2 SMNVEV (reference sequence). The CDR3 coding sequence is TGTGCCAGCAGTTTAGTGGGCGGGAGGCAGACCCAGTACTTC. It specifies CASSLVGGRQTQYF.

The CDR3 loop reads CASTVGRGYEQYF. In DNA form, the CDR3 reads TGTGCCAGCACCGTGGGTAGGGGATACGAGCAGTACTTC. V is TRBV12-3 or TRBV12-4 and J is TRBJ2-7, with D possibly being TRBD1 (5 bases). Trimming took off 7 bases at V and 4 bases at J, with 14 bases between the two ends. The CDR3 consists of 13 residues.

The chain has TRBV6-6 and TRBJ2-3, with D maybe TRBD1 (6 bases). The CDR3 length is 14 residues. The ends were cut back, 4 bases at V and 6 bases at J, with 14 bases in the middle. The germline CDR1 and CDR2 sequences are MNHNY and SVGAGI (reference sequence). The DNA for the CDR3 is TGTGCCAGCAGTTTTTCAGGGGATTCCGATACGCAGTATTTT. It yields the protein CASSFSGDSDTQYF.

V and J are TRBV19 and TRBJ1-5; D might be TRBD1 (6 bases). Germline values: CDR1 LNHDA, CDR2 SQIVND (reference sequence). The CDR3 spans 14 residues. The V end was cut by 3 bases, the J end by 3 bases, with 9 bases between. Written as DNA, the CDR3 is TGTGCCAGTAGTATTAGGACAGACAATCAGCCCCAGCATTTT. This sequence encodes CASSIRTDNQPQHF.

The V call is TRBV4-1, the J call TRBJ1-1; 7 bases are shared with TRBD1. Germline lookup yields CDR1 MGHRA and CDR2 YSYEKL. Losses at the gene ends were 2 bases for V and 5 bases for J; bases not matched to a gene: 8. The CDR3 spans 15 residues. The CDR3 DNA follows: TGCGCCAGCAGCCAAAGGATGACAGGGAGTACTGAAGCTTTCTTT. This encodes CASSQRMTGSTEAFF.

CDR3 protein: CASSLAGGNTIYF. DNA for the CDR3: TGTGCCAGCAGCTTAGCCGGTGGAAACACCATATATTTT. V and J are TRBV11-2 and TRBJ1-3; D gene ambiguous. The CDR3 extends over 13 amino acids. V was clipped by 1 base and J by 3 bases, with 4 bases between them. CDR1 SGHAT and CDR2 FQNNGV come from the germline V gene.

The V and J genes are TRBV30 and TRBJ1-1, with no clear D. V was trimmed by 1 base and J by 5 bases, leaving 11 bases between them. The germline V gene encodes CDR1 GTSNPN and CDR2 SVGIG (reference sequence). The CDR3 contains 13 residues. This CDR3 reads CAWSGRVGTEAFF. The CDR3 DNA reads TGTGCCTGGAGTGGGCGGGTCGGGACTGAAGCTTTCTTT.

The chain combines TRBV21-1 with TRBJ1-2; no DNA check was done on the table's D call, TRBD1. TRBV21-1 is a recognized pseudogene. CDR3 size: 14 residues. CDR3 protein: CASSSQGAVYGYTF. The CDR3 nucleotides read TGTGCCAGCAGCTCGCAGGGGGCAGTCTATGGCTACACCTTC.

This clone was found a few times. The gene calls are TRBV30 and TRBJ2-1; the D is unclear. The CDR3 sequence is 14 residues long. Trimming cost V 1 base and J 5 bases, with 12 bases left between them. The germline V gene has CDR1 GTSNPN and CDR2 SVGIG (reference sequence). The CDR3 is CAWSARSSNNEQFF. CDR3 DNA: TGTGCCTGGAGTGCCAGGTCGTCGAACAATGAGCAGTTCTTC.

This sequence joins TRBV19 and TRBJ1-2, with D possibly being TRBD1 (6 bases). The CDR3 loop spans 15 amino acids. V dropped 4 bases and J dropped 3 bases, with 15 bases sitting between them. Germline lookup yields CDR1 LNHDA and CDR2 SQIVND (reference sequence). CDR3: CASSRGNRADYGYTF. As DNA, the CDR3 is TGTGCCAGTAGTAGGGGAAACAGGGCCGACTATGGCTACACCTTC.

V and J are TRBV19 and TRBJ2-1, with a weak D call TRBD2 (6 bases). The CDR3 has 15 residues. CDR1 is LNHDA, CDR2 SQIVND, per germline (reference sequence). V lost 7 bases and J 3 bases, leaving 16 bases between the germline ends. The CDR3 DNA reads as TGTGCCAGTAATACCCCGGGACTTCACTACAATGAGCAGTTCTTC. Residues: CASNTPGLHYNEQFF.

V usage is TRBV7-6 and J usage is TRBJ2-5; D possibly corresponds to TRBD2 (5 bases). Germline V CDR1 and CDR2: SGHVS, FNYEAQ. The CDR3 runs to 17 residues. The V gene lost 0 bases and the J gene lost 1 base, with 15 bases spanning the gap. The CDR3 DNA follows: TGTGCCAGCAGCTTAGCCCATGTCCCTCGGGGCCAAGAGACCCAGTACTTC. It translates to CASSLAHVPRGQETQYF.